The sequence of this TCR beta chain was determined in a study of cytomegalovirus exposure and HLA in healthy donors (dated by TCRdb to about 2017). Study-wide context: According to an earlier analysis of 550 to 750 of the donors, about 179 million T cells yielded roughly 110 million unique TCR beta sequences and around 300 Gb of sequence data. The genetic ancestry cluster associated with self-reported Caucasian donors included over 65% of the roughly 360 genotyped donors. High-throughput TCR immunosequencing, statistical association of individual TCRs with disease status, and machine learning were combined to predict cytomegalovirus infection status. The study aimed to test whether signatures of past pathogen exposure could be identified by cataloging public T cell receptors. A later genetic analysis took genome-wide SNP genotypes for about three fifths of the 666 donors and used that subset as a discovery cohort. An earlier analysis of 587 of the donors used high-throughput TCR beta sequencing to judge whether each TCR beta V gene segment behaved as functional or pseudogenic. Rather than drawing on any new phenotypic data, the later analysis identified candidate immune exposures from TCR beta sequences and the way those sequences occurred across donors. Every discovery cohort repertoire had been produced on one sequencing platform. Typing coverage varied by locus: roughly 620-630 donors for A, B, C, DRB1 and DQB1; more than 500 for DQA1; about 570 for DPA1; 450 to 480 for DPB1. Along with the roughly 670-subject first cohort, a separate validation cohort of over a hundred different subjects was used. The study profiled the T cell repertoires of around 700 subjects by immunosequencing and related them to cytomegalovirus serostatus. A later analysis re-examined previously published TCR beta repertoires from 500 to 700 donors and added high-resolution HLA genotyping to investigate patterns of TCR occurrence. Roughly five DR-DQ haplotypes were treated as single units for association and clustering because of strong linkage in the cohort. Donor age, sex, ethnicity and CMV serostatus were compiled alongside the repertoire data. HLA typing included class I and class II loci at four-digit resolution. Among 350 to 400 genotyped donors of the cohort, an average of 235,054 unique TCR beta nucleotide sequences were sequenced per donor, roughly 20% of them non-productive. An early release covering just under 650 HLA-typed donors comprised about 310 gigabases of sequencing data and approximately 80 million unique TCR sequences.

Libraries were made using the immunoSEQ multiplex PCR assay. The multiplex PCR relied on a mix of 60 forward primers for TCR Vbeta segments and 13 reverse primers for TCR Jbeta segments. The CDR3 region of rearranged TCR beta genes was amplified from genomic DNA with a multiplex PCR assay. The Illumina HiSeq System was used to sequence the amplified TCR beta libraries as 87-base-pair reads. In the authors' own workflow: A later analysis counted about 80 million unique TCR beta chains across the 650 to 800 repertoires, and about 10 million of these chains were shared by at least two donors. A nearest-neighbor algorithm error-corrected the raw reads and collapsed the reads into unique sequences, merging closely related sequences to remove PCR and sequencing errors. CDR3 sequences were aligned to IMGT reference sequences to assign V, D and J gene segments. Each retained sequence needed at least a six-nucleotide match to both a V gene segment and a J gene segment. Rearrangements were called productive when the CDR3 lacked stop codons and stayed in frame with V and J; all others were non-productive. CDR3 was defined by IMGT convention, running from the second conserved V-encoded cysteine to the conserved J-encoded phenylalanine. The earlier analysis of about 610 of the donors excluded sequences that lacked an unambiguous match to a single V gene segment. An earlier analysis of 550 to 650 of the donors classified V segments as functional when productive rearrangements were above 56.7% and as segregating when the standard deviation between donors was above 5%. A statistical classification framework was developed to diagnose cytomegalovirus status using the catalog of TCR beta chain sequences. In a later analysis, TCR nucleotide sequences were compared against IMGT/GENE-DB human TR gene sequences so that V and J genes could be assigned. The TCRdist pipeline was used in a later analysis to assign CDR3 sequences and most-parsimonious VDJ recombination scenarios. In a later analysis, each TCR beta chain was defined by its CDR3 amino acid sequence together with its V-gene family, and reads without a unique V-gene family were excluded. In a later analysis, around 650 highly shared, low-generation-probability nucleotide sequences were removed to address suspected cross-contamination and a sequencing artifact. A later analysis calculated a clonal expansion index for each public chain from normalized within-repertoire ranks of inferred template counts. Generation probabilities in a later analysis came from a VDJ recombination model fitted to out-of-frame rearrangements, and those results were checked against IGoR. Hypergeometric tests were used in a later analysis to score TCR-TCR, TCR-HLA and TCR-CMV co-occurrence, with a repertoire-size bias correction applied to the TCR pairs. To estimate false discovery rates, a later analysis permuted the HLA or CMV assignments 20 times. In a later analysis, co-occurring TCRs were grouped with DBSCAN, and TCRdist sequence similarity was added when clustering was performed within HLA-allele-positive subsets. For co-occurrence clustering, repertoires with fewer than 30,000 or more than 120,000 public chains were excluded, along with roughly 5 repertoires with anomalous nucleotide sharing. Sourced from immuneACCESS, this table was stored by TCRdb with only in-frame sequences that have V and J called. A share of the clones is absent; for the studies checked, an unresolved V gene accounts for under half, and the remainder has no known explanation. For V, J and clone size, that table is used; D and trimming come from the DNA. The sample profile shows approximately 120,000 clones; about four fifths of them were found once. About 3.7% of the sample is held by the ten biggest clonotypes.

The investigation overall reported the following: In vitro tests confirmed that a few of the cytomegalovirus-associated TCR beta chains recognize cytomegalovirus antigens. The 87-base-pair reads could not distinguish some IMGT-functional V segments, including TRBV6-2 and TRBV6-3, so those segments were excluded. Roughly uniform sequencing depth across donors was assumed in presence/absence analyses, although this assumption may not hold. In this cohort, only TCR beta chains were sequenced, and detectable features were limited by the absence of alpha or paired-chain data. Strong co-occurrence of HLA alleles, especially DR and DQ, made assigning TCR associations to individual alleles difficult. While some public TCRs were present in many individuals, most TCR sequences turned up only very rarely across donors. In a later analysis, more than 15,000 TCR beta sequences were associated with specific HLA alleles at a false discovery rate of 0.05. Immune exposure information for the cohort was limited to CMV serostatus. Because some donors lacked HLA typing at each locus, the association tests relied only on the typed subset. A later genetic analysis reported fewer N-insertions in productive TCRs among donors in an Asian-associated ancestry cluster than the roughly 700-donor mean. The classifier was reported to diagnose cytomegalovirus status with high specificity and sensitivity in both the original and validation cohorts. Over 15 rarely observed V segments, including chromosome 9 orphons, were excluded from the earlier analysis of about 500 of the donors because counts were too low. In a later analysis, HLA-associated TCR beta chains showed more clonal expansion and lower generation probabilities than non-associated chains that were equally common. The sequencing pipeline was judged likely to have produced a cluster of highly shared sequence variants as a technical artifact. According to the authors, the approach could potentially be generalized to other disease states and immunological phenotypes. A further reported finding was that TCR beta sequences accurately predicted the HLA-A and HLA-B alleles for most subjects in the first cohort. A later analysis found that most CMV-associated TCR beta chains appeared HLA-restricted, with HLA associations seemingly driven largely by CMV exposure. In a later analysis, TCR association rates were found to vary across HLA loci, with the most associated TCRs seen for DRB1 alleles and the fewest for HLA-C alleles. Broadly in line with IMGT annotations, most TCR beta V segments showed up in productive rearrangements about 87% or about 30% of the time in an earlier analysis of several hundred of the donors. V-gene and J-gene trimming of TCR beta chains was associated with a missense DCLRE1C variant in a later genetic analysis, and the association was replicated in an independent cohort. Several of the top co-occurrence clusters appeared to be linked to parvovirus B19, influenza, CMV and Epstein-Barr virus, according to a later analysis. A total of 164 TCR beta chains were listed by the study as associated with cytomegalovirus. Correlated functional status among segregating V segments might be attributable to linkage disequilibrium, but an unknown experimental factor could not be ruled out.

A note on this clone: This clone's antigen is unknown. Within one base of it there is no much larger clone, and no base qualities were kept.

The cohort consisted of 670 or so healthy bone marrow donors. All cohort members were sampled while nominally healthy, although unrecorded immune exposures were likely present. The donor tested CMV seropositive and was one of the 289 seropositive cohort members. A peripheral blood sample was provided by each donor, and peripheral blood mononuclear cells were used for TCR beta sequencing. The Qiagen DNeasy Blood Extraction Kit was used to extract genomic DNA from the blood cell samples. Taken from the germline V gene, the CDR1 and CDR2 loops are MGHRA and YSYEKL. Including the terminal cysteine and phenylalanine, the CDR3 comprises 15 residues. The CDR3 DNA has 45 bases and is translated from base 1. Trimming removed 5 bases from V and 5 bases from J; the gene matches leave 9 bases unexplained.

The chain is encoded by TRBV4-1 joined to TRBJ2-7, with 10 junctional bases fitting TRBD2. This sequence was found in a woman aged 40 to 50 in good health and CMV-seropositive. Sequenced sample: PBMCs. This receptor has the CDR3 CASSWTLAGVDEQYF. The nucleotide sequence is TGCGCCAGCAGCTGGACTCTAGCGGGAGTGGACGAGCAGTACTTC.